Sequencing of this T cell receptor beta chain was carried out in a study of shared clonotypes between healthy human individuals. Libraries were prepared by immunoSEQ multiplex PCR; TCRdb keeps only in-frame clonotypes and omits some of them. The sample shows about 1.1 million clones, around 77% of them seen only once. Germline CDR1 is MNHNY and CDR2 is SVGAGI (reference sequence). V gave up 0 bases and J gave up 7 bases; unmatched junction bases: 6. This CDR3 comprises 14 residues. The specimen sequenced was memory CD4+ T cells from PBMCs. As for subset: CD45RA-negative fraction. The chain uses TRBV6-6 and TRBJ2-7, with 7 nucleotides matching TRBD2. This sequence was found in a man aged 18 to 29 in good health. Some clones in this sample may be carry-over from other donors' samples. The CDR3 reads CASSYSRGSREQYF. In DNA form, the CDR3 reads TGTGCCAGCAGTTACTCGCGCGGGAGCAGGGAGCAGTACTTC.